This T cell receptor (beta chain) was profiled in a study of blood T cell repertoires in COVID-19. Study details: Sites across the United States, Italy and Spain contributed samples from acute and convalescent COVID-19.

The germline V gene has CDR1 SGHRS and CDR2 YFSETQ. This CDR3 region has 15 residues. V lost 1 base, J lost 3 bases, and 4 bases stayed unmatched. Under the authors' procedure: Researchers report that nucleated cell counts were estimated from reference gene primer amplification. This table comes from immunoSEQ multiplex PCR, and its TCRdb copy is limited to in-frame clones, with some not included. Clone size and V and J calls were adopted from that table, with D and trimming inferred from the DNA. The sample records around 170,000 clones, less than 85% being singletons. Participants were aged about 18 to 100 years from around 24 US areas. Each recovered donor of Cohort 3 presented with two negative PCRs, clearance, or symptom resolution.

V usage is TRBV5-1 and J usage is TRBJ1-1; 9 nucleotides line up with TRBD1. Sequencing was done on a sample of PBMCs or T cells enriched from blood (not recorded which). This clonotype was sampled from a man between 50 and 59 years old who had recovered from COVID-19. The CDR3 sequence: CASSLYRGQDTEAFF. The CDR3 nucleotides read TGCGCCAGCAGCTTGTACAGGGGGCAGGACACTGAAGCTTTCTTT.